The 8 T cell receptor beta chains below all came from one sample that was sequenced in a study of blood T cell repertoires in COVID-19. Libraries were prepared by immunoSEQ multiplex PCR; TCRdb keeps only in-frame clonotypes and omits some of them. The sample lists some 140,000 clones; 70% to 90% were seen once. Sequencing was carried out using peripheral blood. These receptors came from a man in his 60s with COVID-19, enrolled during active disease.

The V and J genes are TRBV7-6 and TRBJ1-3; D unresolved. The V gene lost 3 bases and the J gene lost 1 base, with 7 bases spanning the gap. This CDR3 comprises 14 residues. Germline CDR1 reads SGHVS; CDR2 reads FNYEAQ. As DNA, the CDR3 is TGTGCCAGCAGCTTTGCAGGTTCTGGAAACACCATATATTTT. Residues: CASSFAGSGNTIYF.

This chain connects TRBV7-9 to TRBJ1-2, with D possibly matching TRBD1 (6 bases). The CDR3 sequence is 14 residues long. V lost 3 bases and J lost 3, with 11 bases in between. Germline CDR1 reads SEHNR; CDR2 reads FQNEAQ (reference sequence). The CDR3 sequence: CASSLSRTDYGYTF. The CDR3 DNA reads as TGTGCCAGCAGCTTGAGCCGGACAGACTATGGCTACACCTTC.

The gene calls are TRBV27 and TRBJ1-5; 8 bases match TRBD1. The length of the CDR3 is 14 residues. Germline lookup yields CDR1 MNHEY and CDR2 SMNVEV (reference sequence). V dropped 5 bases and J dropped 5; count of bases not matched to a gene: 5. The CDR3 nucleotides are TGTGCCAGCAGTACCATCAGGGGGCATCAGCCCCAGCATTTT. Translation gives CASSTIRGHQPQHF.

This clone was counted once. In nucleotides, the CDR3 is TGCGCCAGTAGTTTCTCAGGTAGAGACTATGGCTACACCTTC. Translated: CASSFSGRDYGYTF. The chain is built from TRBV4-3 and TRBJ1-2; no clear D gene. The germline V and J ends were trimmed by 9 bases and 3 bases, with 17 bases remaining between them. CDR3 length equals 14 residues. Germline loops: CDR1 LGHNA, CDR2 YSLEER.

For this clone: A read error may account for a junction end that differs from germline. This chain connects TRBV11-3 to TRBJ1-1; weak D call: TRBD1 (5 bases). The CDR3 extends over 14 amino acids. The V gene's germline CDR1 is SGHNT and CDR2 YENEEA. CDR3 protein: CASSLYGTTRFAGF. CDR3 bases: TGTGCCAGCAGCTTATACGGGACGACGCGTTTCGCGGGATTT.

The chain links TRBV11-2 to TRBJ1-1; 7 nucleotides match TRBD1. CDR1 and CDR2 from the germline V gene are SGHAT and FQNNGV. The CDR3 totals 16 residues. V was pared by 0 bases and J by 4 bases, with 8 bases of the junction left unmatched. The CDR3 nucleotides read TGTGCCAGCAGCTTAGAATGGGGTAACAGGGGCACTGAAGCTTTCTTT. Protein product: CASSLEWGNRGTEAFF.

This sequence joins TRBV19 and TRBJ1-1; TRBD1 is a possible D gene (6 bases). The CDR3 runs 16 residues. CDR1 is LNHDA and CDR2 is SQIVND in the germline V gene (reference sequence). The V end lost 5 bases, the J end lost 1 base, and 17 bases lay between the germline ends. CDR3 coding DNA: TGTGCCAGTAGTCCTCTGTATGGGGGCGCGAACACTGAAGCTTTCTTT. This gives the protein CASSPLYGGANTEAFF.

This clone was counted a single time. This chain connects TRBV3-1 (or the pseudogene TRBV3-2) to TRBJ1-3, with D unresolved. The length of the CDR3 is 15 residues. V lost 1 base, J lost 2 bases, and 9 bases lay in between. The V gene's germline CDR1 is LGHDT and CDR2 YNNKEL (reference sequence). In nucleotides, the CDR3 is TGTGCCAGCAGCCAAGTCATAAGCACTGGAAACACCATATATTTT. Translation: CASSQVISTGNTIYF.